The T cell receptor (beta chain) under discussion was sequenced for a study of Ad26.COV2.S vaccination and SARS-CoV-2 variants. Notes on the study in general: In vaccinated individuals, spike-specific CD8+ and CD4+ T cell responses reportedly displayed substantial breadth. Vaccine recipients and placebo recipients showed similar non-spike TCR breadth.

The treatment was: around 19 received Ad26.COV2.S at low or high dose, single or two shots; about 5 received placebo; per-sample allocation not given. Each sample was drawn 63 days after the first injection (of vaccine or placebo). Worth noting for this clone: Its cognate antigen is unknown.

Generated by immunoSEQ multiplex PCR, the TCRdb table keeps only in-frame clones and is missing some. The sample carries approximately 240,000 clones, approximately 90% recorded once. V lost 4 bases and J lost 3, with 19 bases in between. This CDR3 is 16 amino acids long. Germline V lookup: CDR1 MNHEY, CDR2 SVGAGI. This clonotype was sampled from a person aged 18-60 years who received the Ad26.COV2.S COVID-19 vaccine or a placebo. Here the sequenced sample was peripheral blood, taken in a trial of Ad26.COV2.S vaccine versus placebo. The chain has TRBV6-5 and TRBJ2-7; D might be TRBD1 (6 bases). CDR3 loop: CASSSLQGQGIYEQYF. The CDR3, as DNA: TGTGCCAGCAGTTCTCTTCAGGGTCAGGGGATCTACGAGCAGTACTTC.